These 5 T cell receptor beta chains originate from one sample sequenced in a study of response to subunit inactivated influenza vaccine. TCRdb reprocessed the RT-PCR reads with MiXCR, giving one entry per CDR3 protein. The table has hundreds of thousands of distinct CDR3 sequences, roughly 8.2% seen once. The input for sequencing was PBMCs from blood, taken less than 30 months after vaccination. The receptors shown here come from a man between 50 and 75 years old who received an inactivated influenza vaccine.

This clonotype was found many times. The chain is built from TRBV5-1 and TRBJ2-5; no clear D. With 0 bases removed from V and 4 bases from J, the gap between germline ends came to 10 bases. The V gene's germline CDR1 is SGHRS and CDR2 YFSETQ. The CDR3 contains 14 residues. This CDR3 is CASSLAFEGETQYF. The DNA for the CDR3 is TGCGCCAGCAGCTTGGCCTTTGAAGGAGAGACCCAGTACTTC.

The CDR3 region has the DNA TGTGCCAGCAGTTTCGGCGGGAGAACCGGGGAGCTGTTTTTT. It specifies CASSFGGRTGELFF. The rearrangement joins TRBV12-3 or TRBV12-4 to TRBJ2-2, with TRBD2 matching 7 bases. V gave up 3 bases and J gave up 5 bases; unmatched junction bases: 3. The CDR3 has 14 residues.

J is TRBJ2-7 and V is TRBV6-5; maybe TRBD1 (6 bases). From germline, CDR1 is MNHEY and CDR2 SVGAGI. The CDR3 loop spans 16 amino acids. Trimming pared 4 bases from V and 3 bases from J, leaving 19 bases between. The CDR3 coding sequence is TGTGCCAGCAGTTCTACCGGGACAATCGGATACTACGAGCAGTACTTC. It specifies CASSSTGTIGYYEQYF.

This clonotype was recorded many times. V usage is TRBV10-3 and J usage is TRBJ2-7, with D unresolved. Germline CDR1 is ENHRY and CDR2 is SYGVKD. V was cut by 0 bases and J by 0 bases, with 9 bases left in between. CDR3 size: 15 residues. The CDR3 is CAISESGRSSYEQYF. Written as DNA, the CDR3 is TGTGCCATCAGTGAGTCTGGTAGAAGCTCCTACGAGCAGTACTTC.

CDR3 sequence (DNA): TGTGCCAGCAGCCTAGGGACTAGCGTTGTTGAGACCCAGTACTTC. Protein sequence: CASSLGTSVVETQYF. The chain links TRBV3-1 to TRBJ2-5; TRBD2 aligns across 10 bases. Germline values: CDR1 LGHDT, CDR2 YNNKEL (reference sequence). The CDR3 is made up of 15 amino acids. J was trimmed by 5 bases and V by 4 bases; bases with no gene match: 7.